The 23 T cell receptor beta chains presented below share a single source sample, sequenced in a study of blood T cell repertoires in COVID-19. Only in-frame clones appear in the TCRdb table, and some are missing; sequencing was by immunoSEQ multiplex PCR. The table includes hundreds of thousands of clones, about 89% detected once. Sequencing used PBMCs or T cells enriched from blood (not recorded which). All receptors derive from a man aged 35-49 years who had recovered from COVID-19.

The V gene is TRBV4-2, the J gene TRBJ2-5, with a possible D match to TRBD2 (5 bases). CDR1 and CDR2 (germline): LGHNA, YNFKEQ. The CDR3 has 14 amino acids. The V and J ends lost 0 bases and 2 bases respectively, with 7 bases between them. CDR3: CASSQDGDQETQYF. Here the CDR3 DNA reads TGTGCCAGCAGCCAAGACGGGGATCAAGAGACCCAGTACTTC.

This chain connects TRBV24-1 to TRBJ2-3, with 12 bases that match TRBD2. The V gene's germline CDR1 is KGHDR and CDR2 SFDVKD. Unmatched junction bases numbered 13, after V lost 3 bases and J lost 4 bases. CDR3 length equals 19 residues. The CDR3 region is CATSDHSLTSGRGADTQYF. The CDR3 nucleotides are TGTGCCACCAGTGATCATAGCCTGACTAGCGGGAGAGGGGCAGATACGCAGTATTTT.

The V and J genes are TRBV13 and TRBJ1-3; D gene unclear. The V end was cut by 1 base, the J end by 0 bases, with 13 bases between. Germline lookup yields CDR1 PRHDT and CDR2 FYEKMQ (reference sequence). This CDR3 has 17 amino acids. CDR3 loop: CASSLVVIGASGNTIYF. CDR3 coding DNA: TGTGCCAGCAGCTTAGTCGTAATCGGAGCCTCTGGAAACACCATATATTTT.

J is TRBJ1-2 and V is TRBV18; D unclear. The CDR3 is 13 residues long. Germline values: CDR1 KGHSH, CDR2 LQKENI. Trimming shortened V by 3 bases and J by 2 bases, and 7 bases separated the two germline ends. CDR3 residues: CASSPTENYGYTF. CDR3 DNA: TGTGCCAGCTCACCCACAGAGAACTATGGCTACACCTTC.

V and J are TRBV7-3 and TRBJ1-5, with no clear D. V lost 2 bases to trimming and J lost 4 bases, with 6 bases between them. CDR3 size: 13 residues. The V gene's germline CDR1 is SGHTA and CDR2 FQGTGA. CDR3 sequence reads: CASSLDGNQPQHF. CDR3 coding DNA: TGTGCCAGCAGCTTAGACGGGAATCAGCCCCAGCATTTT.

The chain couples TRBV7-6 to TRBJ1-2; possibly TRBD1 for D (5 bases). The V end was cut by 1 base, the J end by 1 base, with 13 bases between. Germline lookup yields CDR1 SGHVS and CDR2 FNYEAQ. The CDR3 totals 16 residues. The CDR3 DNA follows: TGTGCCAGCAGCTTAGAACCGGCAGGGTATAACTATGGCTACACCTTC. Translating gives CASSLEPAGYNYGYTF.

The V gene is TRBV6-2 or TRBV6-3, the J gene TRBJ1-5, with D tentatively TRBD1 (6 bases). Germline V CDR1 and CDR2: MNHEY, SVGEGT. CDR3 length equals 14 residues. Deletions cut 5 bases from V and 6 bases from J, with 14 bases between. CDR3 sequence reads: CASSTGGGRQPQHF. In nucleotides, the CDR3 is TGTGCCAGCAGTACGGGAGGGGGACGTCAGCCCCAGCATTTT.

CDR3 region: CASTVGSGGFYEQYF. For the CDR3, the DNA is TGTGCCAGCACCGTGGGGTCAGGGGGGTTCTACGAGCAGTACTTC. V and J are TRBV2 and TRBJ2-7; a weak D match, TRBD1 (7 bases). Germline CDR1 and CDR2: SNHLY and FYNNEI. The CDR3 has 15 amino acids. V shed 7 bases and J shed 3 bases, with 19 bases lying between them.

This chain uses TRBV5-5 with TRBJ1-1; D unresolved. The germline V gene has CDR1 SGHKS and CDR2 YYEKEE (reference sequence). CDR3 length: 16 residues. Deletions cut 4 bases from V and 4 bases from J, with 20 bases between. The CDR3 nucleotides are TGTGCCAGCAGCCCTCCGTTATTTGTAGGGAGCACTGAAGCTTTCTTT. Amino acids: CASSPPLFVGSTEAFF.

The CDR3 sequence: CASSRQAAGEQYF. The CDR3 nucleotides are TGTGCCAGCAGTCGACAGGCGGCGGGCGAGCAGTACTTC. This chain uses TRBV11-1 with TRBJ2-7, with a possible D match to TRBD1 (6 bases). With 6 bases removed from V and 6 bases from J, the gap between germline ends came to 15 bases. Germline V CDR1 and CDR2: SGHAT, FQDESV (reference sequence). The CDR3 sequence is 13 residues long.

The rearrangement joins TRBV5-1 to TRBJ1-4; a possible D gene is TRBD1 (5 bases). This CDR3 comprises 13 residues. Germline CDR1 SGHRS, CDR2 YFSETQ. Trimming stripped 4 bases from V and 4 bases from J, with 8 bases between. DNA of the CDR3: TGCGCCAGCAGCCGGGGACTTAATGAAAAACTGTTTTTT. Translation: CASSRGLNEKLFF.

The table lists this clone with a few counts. The CDR3: CASSWGGGGGSYEQYF. Here the CDR3 DNA reads TGTGCCAGCAGCTGGGGGGGCGGAGGAGGTTCCTACGAGCAGTACTTC. This chain uses TRBV7-6 with TRBJ2-7; TRBD2 is a possible D gene (7 bases). The CDR3 sequence is 16 residues long. Germline loops: CDR1 SGHVS, CDR2 FNYEAQ. V lost 4 bases to trimming and J lost 1 base, with 17 bases between them.

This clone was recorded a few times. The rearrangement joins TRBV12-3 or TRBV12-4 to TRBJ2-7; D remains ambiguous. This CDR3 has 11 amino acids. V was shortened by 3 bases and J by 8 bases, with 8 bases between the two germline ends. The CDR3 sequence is CASSFGRKQYF. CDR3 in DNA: TGTGCCAGCAGTTTCGGTAGAAAGCAGTACTTC.

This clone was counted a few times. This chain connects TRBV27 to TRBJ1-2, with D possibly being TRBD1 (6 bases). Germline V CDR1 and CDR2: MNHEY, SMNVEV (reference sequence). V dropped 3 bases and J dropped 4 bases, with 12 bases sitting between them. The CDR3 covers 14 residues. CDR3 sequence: CASSLGQGIYGYTF. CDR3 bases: TGTGCCAGCAGTTTGGGCCAGGGGATCTATGGCTACACCTTC.

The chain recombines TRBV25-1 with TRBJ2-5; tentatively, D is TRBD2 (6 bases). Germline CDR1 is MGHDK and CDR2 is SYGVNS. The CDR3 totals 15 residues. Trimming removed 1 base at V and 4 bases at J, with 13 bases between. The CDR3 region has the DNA TGTGCCAGCAGTGAATGGAGGGGTGTTGGAGAGACCCAGTACTTC. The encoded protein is CASSEWRGVGETQYF.

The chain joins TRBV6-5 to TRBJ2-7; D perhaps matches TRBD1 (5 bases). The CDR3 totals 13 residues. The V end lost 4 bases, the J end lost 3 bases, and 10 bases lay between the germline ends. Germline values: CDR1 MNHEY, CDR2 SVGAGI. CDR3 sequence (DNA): TGTGCCAGCAGTTCCCAGACAGTCTACGAGCAGTACTTC. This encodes CASSSQTVYEQYF.

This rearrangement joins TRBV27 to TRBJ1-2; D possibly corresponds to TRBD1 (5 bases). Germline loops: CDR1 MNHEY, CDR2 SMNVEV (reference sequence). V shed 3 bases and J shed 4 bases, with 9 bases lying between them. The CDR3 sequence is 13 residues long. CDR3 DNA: TGTGCCAGCAGTTTTCAGGGTGGCTATGGCTACACCTTC. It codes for CASSFQGGYGYTF.

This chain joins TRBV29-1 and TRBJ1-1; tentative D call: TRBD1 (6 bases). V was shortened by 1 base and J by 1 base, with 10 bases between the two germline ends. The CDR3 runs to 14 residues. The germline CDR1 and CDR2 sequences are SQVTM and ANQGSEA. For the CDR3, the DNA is TGCAGCGTTGAAGTCAGGGGAAAGAACACTGAAGCTTTCTTT. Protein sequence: CSVEVRGKNTEAFF.

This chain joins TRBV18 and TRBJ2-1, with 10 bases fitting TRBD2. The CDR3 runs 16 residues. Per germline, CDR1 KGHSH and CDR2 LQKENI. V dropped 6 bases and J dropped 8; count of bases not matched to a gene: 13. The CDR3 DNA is TGTGCCAGCTCGCAATCGCTCCGGACTAGCGGCGATGAGCAGTTCTTC. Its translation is CASSQSLRTSGDEQFF. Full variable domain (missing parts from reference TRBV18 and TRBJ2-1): NAGVMQNPRHLVRRRGQEARLRCSPMKGHSHVYWYRQLPEEGLKFMVYLQKENIIDESGMPKERFSAEFPKEGPSILRIQQVVRGDSAAYFCASSQSLRTSGDEQFFGPGTRLTVL.

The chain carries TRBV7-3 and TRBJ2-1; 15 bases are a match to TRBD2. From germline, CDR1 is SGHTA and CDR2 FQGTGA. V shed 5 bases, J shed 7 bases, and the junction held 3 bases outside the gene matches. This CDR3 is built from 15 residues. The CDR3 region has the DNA TGTGCCAGCAGCCGGACTAGCGGGAGGGGGAATGAGCAGTTCTTC. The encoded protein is CASSRTSGRGNEQFF.

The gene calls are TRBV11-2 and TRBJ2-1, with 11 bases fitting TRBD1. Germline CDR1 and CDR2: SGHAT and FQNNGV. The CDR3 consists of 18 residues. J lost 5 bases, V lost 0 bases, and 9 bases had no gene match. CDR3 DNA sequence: TGTGCCAGCAGCTTAGATAAGTGGGGACAGGGGGAACACAATGAGCAGTTCTTC. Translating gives CASSLDKWGQGEHNEQFF.

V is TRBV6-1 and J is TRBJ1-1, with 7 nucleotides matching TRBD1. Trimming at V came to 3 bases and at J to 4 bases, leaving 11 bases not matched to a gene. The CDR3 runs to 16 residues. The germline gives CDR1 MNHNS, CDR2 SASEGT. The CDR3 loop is CASSESDRVGFTEAFF. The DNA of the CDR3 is TGTGCCAGCAGTGAGAGCGACAGGGTAGGTTTCACTGAAGCTTTCTTT.

The CDR3 nucleotides read TGTGCCAGCAGTACACACAGGGGATACACAGATACGCAGTATTTT. Translation gives CASSTHRGYTDTQYF. This chain joins TRBV27 and TRBJ2-3; TRBD1 matches 7 bases. CDR3 length: 15 amino acids. Trimming took 5 bases from V and 2 from J; bases not matched to a gene: 7. CDR1 is MNHEY and CDR2 is SMNVEV in the germline V gene (reference sequence).